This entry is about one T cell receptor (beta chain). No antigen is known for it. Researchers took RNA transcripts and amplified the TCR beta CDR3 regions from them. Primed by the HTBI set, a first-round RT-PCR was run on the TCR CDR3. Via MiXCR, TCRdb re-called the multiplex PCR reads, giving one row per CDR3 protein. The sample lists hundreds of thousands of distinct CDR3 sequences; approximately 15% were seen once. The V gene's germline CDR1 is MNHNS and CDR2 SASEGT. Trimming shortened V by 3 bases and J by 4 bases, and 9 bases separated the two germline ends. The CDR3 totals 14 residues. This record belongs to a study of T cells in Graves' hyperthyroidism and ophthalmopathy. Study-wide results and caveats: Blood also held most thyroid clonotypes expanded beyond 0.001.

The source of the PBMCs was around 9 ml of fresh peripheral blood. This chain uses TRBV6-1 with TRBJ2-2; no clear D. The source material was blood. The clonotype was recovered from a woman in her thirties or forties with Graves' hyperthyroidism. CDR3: CASSEGILTGELFF. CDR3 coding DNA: TGTGCCAGCAGTGAGGGGATTCTCACCGGGGAGCTGTTTTTT.